This T cell receptor beta chain was recorded in a study of T cells in Graves' hyperthyroidism and ophthalmopathy. Study as a whole: Peripheral blood specimens were obtained at initial diagnosis, prior to any treatment.

Each ophthalmopathy patient scored at least 3 on the Clinical Activity Score and at least 4 on NOSPECS grade, with duration under 3 months. Not enrolled were patients with uncontrolled infection, other autoimmune disease, pregnancy or lactation. There were TCR beta CDR3 regions amplified from RNA transcripts. First-round RT-PCR with HTBI primers amplified the TCR CDR3 region. One entry per CDR3 protein results from TCRdb running MiXCR on the multiplex PCR reads. The sample has about 600,000 distinct CDR3 sequences; about 14% are singletons. V shed 5 bases and J 4 bases; nucleotides not matched to a gene: 4. CDR3 size: 15 residues. Looked up from germline, CDR1 is SEHNR and CDR2 is FQNEAQ (reference sequence).

The rearrangement joins TRBV7-9 to TRBJ1-5; 11 bases are shared with TRBD1. The receptor was derived from a woman between 18 and 29 years old with Graves' ophthalmopathy. Sequenced input: blood. CDR3 nucleotides: TGTGCCAGCAGCATGGGACAGGGGGGAAATCAGCCCCAGCATTTT. Its translation: CASSMGQGGNQPQHF. Combining the CDR3 with reference TRBV7-9 and TRBJ1-5 gives the whole variable domain DTGVSQNPRHKITKRGQNVTFRCDPISEHNRLYWYRQTLGQGPEFLTYFQNEAQLEKSRLLSDRFSAERPKGSFSTLEIQRTEQGDSAMYLCASSMGQGGNQPQHFGDGTRLSIL.